This note documents a single T cell receptor (beta chain) sequence. Its matching antigen is unknown. Each CDR3 protein gets one entry in TCRdb, which reprocessed the 5' RACE reads and gives no DNA. This sample's table reports about 460,000 distinct CDR3 sequences. CDR3 length: 16 amino acids. The record originates from a study of T cells expressing NK-cell markers. For the study at large: Eight donors were sequenced, of whom seven were HCMV-seropositive, while the remaining one was HCMV-seronegative.

Study-level findings and limits: In roughly six donors, dominant NKG2C+ clonotypes were roughly 1.0-8% of CD8+ T cells. The leading position in the CD3+CD56-NKG2C+ fraction of several donors also went to these clonotypes.

The chain carries TRBV12-3 or TRBV12-4 and TRBJ2-2; the TRBD2 assignment by TCRdb is unverifiable without DNA. Sequencing used blood T cells: a sorted CD56 or NKG2C T cell subset, CD4+ or CD8+ T cells, or bulk PBMC T cells (not recorded which). This TCR derives from a woman aged 50 to 65 in good health. The CDR3 protein is CASSLRELAGPGELFF.